The 11 T cell receptor beta chains reported below all come from one sample, sequenced in a study of OX40 agonist ivuxolimab in advanced cancers. Some clones are missing from TCRdb's copy, which holds only in-frame ones; the method was immunoSEQ multiplex PCR. The sample includes about 94,000 clones, around 90% of them seen just once. This material consisted of CD4+ or CD8+ T cells sorted from blood, taken in a trial of the OX40 agonist ivuxolimab. The source is an adult with an advanced solid tumor such as melanoma, head and neck, liver or kidney cancer.

The V gene is TRBV9, the J gene TRBJ1-4; the match to TRBD1 covers 8 bases. The CDR3 runs to 17 residues. CDR1 SGDLS and CDR2 YYNGEE come from the germline V gene. The junction had 11 bases not matched to a gene; V was cut back by 4 bases and J by 3 bases. The CDR3 DNA sequence: TGTGCCAGCAGCTCGGGACAGGATAGTTGGGCTAATGAAAAACTGTTTTTT. It translates to CASSSGQDSWANEKLFF.

This chain joins TRBV21-1 and TRBJ2-5; TRBD2 was called by the table and not checked on the DNA. TRBV21-1 is described as a pseudogene. CDR3 length equals 15 residues. In DNA, the CDR3 is TGTGCCAGCAGCTACTCGGCGGGGGGGCCGGAGACCCAGTACTTC. It specifies CASSYSAGGPETQYF.

This clone was detected only once. The V gene is TRBV11-2, the J gene TRBJ2-7, with TRBD1 matching over 8 bases. Germline assignment: CDR1 SGHAT and CDR2 FQNNGV. The CDR3 extends over 13 amino acids. V was pared by 4 bases and J by 7 bases, with 6 bases of the junction left unmatched. CDR3 DNA sequence: TGTGCCAGCAGCTCGGACAGGGCCTGGGAGCAGTACTTC. This gives the protein CASSSDRAWEQYF. Drawing the rest from reference TRBV11-2 and TRBJ2-7, the complete variable domain is EAGVAQSPRYKIIEKRQSVAFWCNPISGHATLYWYQQILGQGPKLLIQFQNNGVVDDSQLPKDRFSAERLKGVDSTLKIQPAKLEDSAVYLCASSSDRAWEQYFGPGTRLTVT.

This chain uses TRBV5-4 with TRBJ1-4, with D uncertain. V lost 4 bases and J lost 5, with 18 bases in between. Germline V CDR1 and CDR2: SGHNT, YYREEE (reference sequence). This CDR3 contains 16 residues. CDR3 sequence (DNA): TGTGCCAGCAGCGAAAATAGGCAAACGAGGAATGAAAAACTGTTTTTT. Translation gives CASSENRQTRNEKLFF.

The chain uses TRBV12-5 and TRBJ1-6, with a possible D match to TRBD1 (6 bases). CDR1 is LGHNT and CDR2 is FRNRAP in the germline V gene. V lost 1 base and J 13 bases, leaving 14 bases between the germline ends. The CDR3 is 14 residues long. The CDR3 DNA sequence: TGTGCTAGTGGTTTGGATAGGGGGTTGGCGCCCCTCCACTTT. Protein product: CASGLDRGLAPLHF.

The rearrangement uses TRBV15 and TRBJ1-5; D perhaps matches TRBD1 (5 bases). The ends were cut back, 6 bases at V and 6 bases at J, with 12 bases in the middle. The germline V gene has CDR1 LNHNV and CDR2 YYDKDF (reference sequence). This CDR3 spans 13 amino acids. In DNA form, the CDR3 reads TGTGCCACCAGAGGGACCCTGGGTCAGCCCCAGCATTTT. This sequence encodes CATRGTLGQPQHF.

The V call is TRBV9, the J call TRBJ2-1; D uncertain. V gave up 2 bases and J gave up 6 bases, with 18 bases separating them. This CDR3 spans 16 amino acids. Germline-derived CDR1 and CDR2 are SGDLS and YYNGEE. The CDR3 bases are TGTGCCAGCAGCGTGGCTGCCCAGCTCCTTGGCAATGAGCAGTTCTTC. Protein: CASSVAAQLLGNEQFF.

CDR3 sequence (DNA): TGTGCCAGCAGCTCCGGGCACTCTGGAAACACCATATATTTT. Residues: CASSSGHSGNTIYF. V and J are TRBV5-4 and TRBJ1-3; D unclear. This CDR3 spans 14 amino acids. V was shortened by 3 bases and J by 0 bases, with 7 bases between the two germline ends. The germline V gene encodes CDR1 SGHNT and CDR2 YYREEE (reference sequence).

The rearrangement links TRBV5-6 to TRBJ2-5; 9 positions match TRBD2. The CDR3 is made up of 16 amino acids. The V and J ends lost 0 bases and 5 bases, in that order; junction bases with no gene match: 8. Germline lookup yields CDR1 SGHDT and CDR2 YYEEEE. The CDR3 DNA sequence: TGTGCCAGCAGCTTGGAAGGCGGGGGGGCCCGGGAGACCCAGTACTTC. The encoded protein is CASSLEGGGARETQYF.

The rearrangement joins TRBV7-8 to TRBJ1-2, with TRBD1 matching over 11 bases. In germline, CDR1 is SGHVS, CDR2 FQNEAQ. The trim removed 5 bases at V and 4 bases at J, leaving 12 bases unmatched. The CDR3 has 17 amino acids. The chain's CDR3 is CASSPSGTGGVGYGYTF. The CDR3 DNA reads as TGTGCCAGCAGCCCGTCGGGGACAGGGGGTGTCGGCTATGGCTACACCTTC.

The V call is TRBV19, the J call TRBJ1-1; D is unresolved. The CDR3 is made up of 14 amino acids. CDR1 is LNHDA, CDR2 SQIVND, per germline (reference sequence). V lost 1 base and J lost 6, with 12 bases in between. CDR3 nucleotide sequence: TGTGCCAGTAGTATAGGGAGCGGTAAGGCTGAAGCTTTCTTT. It codes for CASSIGSGKAEAFF. The whole variable domain, remainder taken from reference TRBV19 and TRBJ1-1, is DGGITQSPKYLFRKEGQNVTLSCEQNLNHDAMYWYRQDPGQGLRLIYYSQIVNDFQKGDIAEGYSVSREKKESFPLTVTSAQKNPTAFYLCASSIGSGKAEAFFGQGTRLTVV.